This T cell receptor beta chain was observed in a study of PD-1 blockade in classical Hodgkin lymphoma (dated by TCRdb to between 2020 and 2021). With respect to the entire study: Nivolumab dosing was 3 mg/kg intravenously every 2 weeks, continuing until either disease progression or unacceptable toxicity. The study used CyTOF and TCR beta sequencing to define a peripheral blood immune signature of response to PD-1 blockade in classical Hodgkin lymphoma. What the study reported, not specific to this receptor: Baseline TCR diversity was reported as lower in newly diagnosed patients than in healthy donors, and lower still in relapsed/refractory patients. Trial patients with a complete response had baseline diversity similar to that of newly diagnosed patients, while partial responders and progressors had significantly lower diversity. The study covered only a single clinical trial cohort, and the causes of the repertoire differences, possibly disease activity or prior therapy, were still not defined. By C4D1, a significant rise was seen in CD4+ TCR diversity but not in CD8+ TCR diversity (p=0.0027 vs p=0.16), and the rise was most apparent among complete responders (p=0.02). Lower diversity was seen in patients whose nivolumab began less than 1 year after ASCT, and these patients were left out of later analyses so that immune reconstitution would not confound the results.

Points on this clone: Its antigen is unknown. Base qualities are not at hand, and no much larger clone is one base apart.

The CDR1 and CDR2 encoded by the germline V gene are SGHTA and FQGNSA. Including cysteine and phenylalanine, the CDR3 has 14 amino acids. Of all the DNA, just the CDR3 is kept, 42 bases in frame from base 1. Trimming takes 5 bases off V and 6 bases off J; junction bases not matched to a gene: 9. The Qiagen DNeasy kit was used to extract genomic DNA from unsorted PBMCs and from the negatively selected CD4+ and CD8+ fractions. TCR beta CDR3 regions were amplified by immunoSEQ multiplex PCR using primers annealing to V and J segments. A synthetic immune receptor repertoire was used to minimize amplification bias, and any remaining bias was removed computationally after sequencing. As for the authors' bioinformatics: Custom Python scripts were used to quantify repertoire diversity as the Shannon entropy index. Unsorted, CD4+ and CD8+ repertoires were analyzed separately, except in combined analyses where CD4+ and CD8+ sequences were merged in silico. A clone counted as expanded when the clone's frequency after treatment rose at least 2-fold relative to C1D1, and clones undetected at baseline were given a pseudocount of 0.5. Clones with 0 or 1 copy at C1D1 were defined as singleton clones, while clones with 2 or more copies were defined as non-singleton clones. By matching protein sequences in sorted samples from the same patient, clones expanded in unsorted samples were annotated as CD4+, CD8+ or unknown. Wilcoxon tests were applied to paired samples to test diversity changes from C1D1 to C4D1. The immuneACCESS repertoire file appears here via TCRdb, limited to in-frame rearrangements. These files lack a portion of the clones; in checked studies, under half of the deficit traces to unresolved V genes, and the cause of the others is not known. D and trimming come from the DNA, and the V and J calls and clone size come from that table. The sample data list roughly 96,000 clones, and roughly 87% of these were observed just once. The biggest ten clones account for roughly 10% of the sample.

The intended sense of this specimen's time point label: cycle 2 day 1 (C2D1) of nivolumab. Relapse after autologous stem cell transplantation had occurred in all trial patients, and cohorts A, B and C were distinguished by prior brentuximab vedotin exposure. The trial cohort included 55 to 65 patients with relapsed/refractory classical Hodgkin lymphoma, and each patient had a best overall response of complete response, partial response or progressive disease. In the multi-cohort phase II CheckMate 205 trial, trial patients received single-agent nivolumab. Best overall response was determined by an independent review committee according to the 2007 International Working Group response criteria. Trial PBMCs were obtained immediately prior to nivolumab initiation (C1D1) and on therapy at cycle 2 day 1 and cycle 4 day 1. After peripheral blood was drawn into 8 mL Vacutainer Cell Preparation Tubes, PBMCs were isolated by centrifugation and then cryopreserved.

The sequence was obtained from a human donor with classical Hodgkin lymphoma. The chain links TRBV7-2 with TRBJ2-7; 8 central bases correspond to TRBD1. The material was peripheral blood mononuclear cells (PBMCs), obtained before the second cycle of nivolumab. Here the CDR3 is given as CASSPWTGPLEQYF. The bases are TGTGCCAGCAGCCCGTGGACAGGGCCACTCGAGCAGTACTTC. Supplemented by the reference TRBV7-2 and TRBJ2-7 proteins around the CDR3, the complete variable domain is GAGVSQSPSNKVTEKGKDVELRCDPISGHTALYWYRQSLGQGLEFLIYFQGNSAPDKSGLPSDRFSAERTGGSVSTLTIQRTQQEDSAVYLCASSPWTGPLEQYFGPGTRLTVT.